This entry concerns a single T cell receptor (beta chain). Its antigen is still unknown. The CDR3 length is 12 residues. Germline CDR1 LNHDA, CDR2 SQIVND (reference sequence). Trimming pared 1 base from V and 9 bases from J, leaving 7 bases between. This sample is part of a study of graft-versus-host responses after intestinal transplantation. Overall study findings and caveats: Analysis identified GvH clones in recipient marrow, with some appearing first in ileum or blood.

Only in-frame clones appear in the TCRdb table, and some are missing; sequencing was by immunoSEQ multiplex PCR. Of about 94,000 clones listed, 91% are singletons. The chain combines TRBV19 with TRBJ1-5, with D unresolved. The clonotype was recovered from a human donor who received an intestinal transplant. The material was unstimulated CD8+ T cells sorted from spleen or lymph node cells, obtained before intestinal transplant. The CDR3 nucleotides are TGTGCCAGTAGTATAGGTTCGGGGCCCCAGCATTTT. Its translation: CASSIGSGPQHF. Drawing the rest from reference TRBV19 and TRBJ1-5, the complete variable domain is DGGITQSPKYLFRKEGQNVTLSCEQNLNHDAMYWYRQDPGQGLRLIYYSQIVNDFQKGDIAEGYSVSREKKESFPLTVTSAQKNPTAFYLCASSIGSGPQHFGDGTRLSIL.